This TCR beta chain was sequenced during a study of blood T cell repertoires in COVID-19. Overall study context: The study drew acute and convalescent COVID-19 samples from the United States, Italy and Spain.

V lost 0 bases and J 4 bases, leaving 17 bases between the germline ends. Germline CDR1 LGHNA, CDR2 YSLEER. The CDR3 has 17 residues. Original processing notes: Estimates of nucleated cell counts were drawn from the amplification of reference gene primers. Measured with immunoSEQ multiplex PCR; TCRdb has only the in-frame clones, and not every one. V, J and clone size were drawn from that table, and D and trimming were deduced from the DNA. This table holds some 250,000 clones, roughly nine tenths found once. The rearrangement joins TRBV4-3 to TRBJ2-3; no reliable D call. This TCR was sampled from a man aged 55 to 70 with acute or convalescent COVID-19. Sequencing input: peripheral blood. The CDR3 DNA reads TGCGCCAGCAGCCAAGAAACTTACACCTCAGGCGCAGATACGCAGTATTTT. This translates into CASSQETYTSGADTQYF.